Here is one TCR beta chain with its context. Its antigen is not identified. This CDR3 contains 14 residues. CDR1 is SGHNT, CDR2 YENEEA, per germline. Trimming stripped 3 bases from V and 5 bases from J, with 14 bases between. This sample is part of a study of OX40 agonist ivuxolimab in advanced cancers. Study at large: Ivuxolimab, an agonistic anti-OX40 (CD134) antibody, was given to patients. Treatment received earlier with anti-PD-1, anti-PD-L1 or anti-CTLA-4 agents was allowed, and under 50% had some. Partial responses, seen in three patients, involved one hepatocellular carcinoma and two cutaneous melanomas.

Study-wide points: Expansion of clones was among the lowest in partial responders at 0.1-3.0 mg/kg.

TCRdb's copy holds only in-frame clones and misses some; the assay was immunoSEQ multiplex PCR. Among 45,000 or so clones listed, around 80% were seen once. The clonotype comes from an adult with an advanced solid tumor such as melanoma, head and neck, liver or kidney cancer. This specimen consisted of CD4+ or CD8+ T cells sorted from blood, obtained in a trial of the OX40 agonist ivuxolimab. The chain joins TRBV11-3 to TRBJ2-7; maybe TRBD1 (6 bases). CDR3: CASSFGRGSDEQYF. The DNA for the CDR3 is TGTGCCAGCAGCTTTGGCAGGGGAAGCGACGAGCAGTACTTC.